This T cell receptor (beta chain) was retrieved from a study of blood T cell repertoires in COVID-19. Across the study: The cDNA or gDNA used as material had been derived from T cells, B-cell-depleted T cells, or PBMCs.

This CDR3 has 12 residues. The germline gives CDR1 LNHDA, CDR2 SQIVND (reference sequence). The V gene lost 3 bases and the J gene lost 3 bases, with 6 bases spanning the gap. TCRdb keeps only in-frame clones here, not all; method: immunoSEQ multiplex PCR. The data contain about 210,000 clones, roughly nine tenths of them singletons. Input material: peripheral blood. The sequence derives from a man in his forties with acute or convalescent COVID-19. This chain links TRBV19 with TRBJ2-7; D remains ambiguous. The CDR3 loop reads CASSISGYEQYF. The DNA of the CDR3 is TGTGCCAGTAGTATTTCAGGCTACGAGCAGTACTTC.